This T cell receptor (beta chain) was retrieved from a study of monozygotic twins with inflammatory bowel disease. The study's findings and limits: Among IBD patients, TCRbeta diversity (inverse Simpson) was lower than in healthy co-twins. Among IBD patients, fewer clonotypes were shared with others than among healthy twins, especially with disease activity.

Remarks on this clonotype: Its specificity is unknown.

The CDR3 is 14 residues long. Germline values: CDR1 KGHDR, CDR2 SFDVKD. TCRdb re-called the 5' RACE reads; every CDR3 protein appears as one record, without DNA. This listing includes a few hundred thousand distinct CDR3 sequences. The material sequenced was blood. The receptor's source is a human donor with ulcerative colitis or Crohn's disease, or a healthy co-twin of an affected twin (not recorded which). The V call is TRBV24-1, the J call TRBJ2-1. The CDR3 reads CATSVGGWYNEQFF.